Reported below is one T cell receptor beta chain. Trimming stripped 1 base from V and 0 bases from J, with 13 bases between. This CDR3 is 17 amino acids long. Germline CDR1 SGHRS, CDR2 YFSETQ. These data come from a study of blood T cell repertoires in COVID-19. In the original workflow: It was from reference gene primer amplification that nucleated cell counts were estimated. The data were produced by immunoSEQ multiplex PCR, yet TCRdb's version contains in-frame clones alone and is incomplete. V, J and clone size are those of that table, while D and trimming were read from the DNA. The data hold about 120,000 clones, with about four fifths observed a single time.

The TCR originated in a man in his sixties or seventies with acute or convalescent COVID-19. Specimen: peripheral blood. The chain recombines TRBV5-1 with TRBJ2-2; D unclear. This CDR3 is CASSLFIQASNTGELFF. DNA for the CDR3: TGCGCCAGCAGCTTGTTTATTCAGGCCTCGAACACCGGGGAGCTGTTTTTT.